This T cell receptor beta chain was captured by sequencing in a study of beta chain features in type 1 diabetes. The isolated RNA, all of it, was reverse transcribed, so expressed TCRB transcripts were what got sequenced. Data came from immunoSEQ multiplex PCR; TCRdb stores just in-frame clones and leaves some out. The sample contains some 170,000 clones, roughly 65% of which appear only once. This clone was counted a few times. Its antigen is currently unknown. The CDR3 is 16 residues long. The V gene end was trimmed by 0 bases and the J gene end by 6 bases; junction bases not matched to a gene: 6. CDR1 and CDR2 (germline): LNHNV, YYDKDF (reference sequence). Findings and limits, study-wide: Moderately but significantly shorter TCRB CDR3s were found in Type 1 diabetes patients in all four CD4+ subsets. Patients showed naive, central memory and Treg TCRB repertoires that appeared more similar than those of healthy donors. Reduced insertions and increased deletions marked VDJ junctions in type 1 diabetes patients.

The rearrangement uses TRBV15 and TRBJ1-5; TRBD1 aligns across 9 bases. The sample comprised naive CD4+ T cells from blood. This clonotype was sampled from a man aged 25 to 40 with type 1 diabetes. CDR3 amino acids: CATSRDRTGVSQPQHF. The CDR3 region has the DNA TGTGCCACCAGCAGAGATAGGACAGGGGTGAGTCAGCCCCAGCATTTT. The complete variable domain, with remaining parts taken from reference TRBV15 and TRBJ1-5, reads DAMVIQNPRYQVTQFGKPVTLSCSQTLNHNVMYWYQQKSSQAPKLLFHYYDKDFNNEADTPDNFQSRRPNTSFCFLDIRSPGLGDTAMYLCATSRDRTGVSQPQHFGDGTRLSIL.